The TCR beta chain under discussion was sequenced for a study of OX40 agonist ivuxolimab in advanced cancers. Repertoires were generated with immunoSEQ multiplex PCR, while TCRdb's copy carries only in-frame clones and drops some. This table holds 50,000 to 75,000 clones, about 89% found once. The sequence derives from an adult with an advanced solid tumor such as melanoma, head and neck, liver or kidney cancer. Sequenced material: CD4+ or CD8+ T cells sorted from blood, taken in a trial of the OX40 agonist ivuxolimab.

CDR3 sequence: CASSQAPGDNSPLHF. The CDR3 nucleotides read TGCGCCAGCAGCCAAGCCCCGGGGGATAATTCACCCCTCCACTTT. The chain couples TRBV4-1 to TRBJ1-6, with a tentative D call TRBD1 (5 bases). The CDR3 loop spans 15 amino acids. V lost 1 base and J lost 5, with 9 bases in between. Germline loops: CDR1 MGHRA, CDR2 YSYEKL.